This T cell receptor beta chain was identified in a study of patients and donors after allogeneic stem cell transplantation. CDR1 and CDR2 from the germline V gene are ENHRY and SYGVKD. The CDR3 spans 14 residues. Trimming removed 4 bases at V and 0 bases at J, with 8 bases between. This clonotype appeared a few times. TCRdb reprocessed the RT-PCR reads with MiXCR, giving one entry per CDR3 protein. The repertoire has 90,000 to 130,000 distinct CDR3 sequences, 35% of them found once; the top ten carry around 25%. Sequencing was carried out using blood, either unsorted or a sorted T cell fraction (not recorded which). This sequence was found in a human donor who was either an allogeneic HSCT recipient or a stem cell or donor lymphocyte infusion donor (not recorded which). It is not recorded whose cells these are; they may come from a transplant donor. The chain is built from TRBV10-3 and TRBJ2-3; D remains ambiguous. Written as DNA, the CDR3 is TGTGCCATCAGTGGAGTATTTAGCACAGATACGCAGTATTTT. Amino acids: CAISGVFSTDTQYF.